The TCR beta chain described here comes from a study of cytomegalovirus exposure and HLA in healthy donors. This clone has just one count. Antigen unknown. General study points: One variant, a missense change in DCLRE1C, was linked in a later analysis to TCR beta V- and J-gene trimming.

This CDR3 is 18 amino acids long. With 0 bases clipped from V and 0 bases from J, the junction kept 9 bases outside the gene matches. Germline CDR1 SGDLS, CDR2 YYNGEE. With 60 Vbeta and 13 Jbeta primers, the PCR was carried out. Assay used: immunoSEQ multiplex PCR; TCRdb lists only in-frame clones, some missing. The sample contains 150,000 to 200,000 clones, around 70% of which appear only once. Source material: PBMCs. V is TRBV9 and J is TRBJ2-5, with 9 bases identical to TRBD2. The TCR sequence derives from a male donor in good health and CMV-seronegative. DNA for the CDR3: TGTGCCAGCAGCGTAGCGGCTAGCGGGGCGCCGTACCAAGAGACCCAGTACTTC. It encodes CASSVAASGAPYQETQYF.